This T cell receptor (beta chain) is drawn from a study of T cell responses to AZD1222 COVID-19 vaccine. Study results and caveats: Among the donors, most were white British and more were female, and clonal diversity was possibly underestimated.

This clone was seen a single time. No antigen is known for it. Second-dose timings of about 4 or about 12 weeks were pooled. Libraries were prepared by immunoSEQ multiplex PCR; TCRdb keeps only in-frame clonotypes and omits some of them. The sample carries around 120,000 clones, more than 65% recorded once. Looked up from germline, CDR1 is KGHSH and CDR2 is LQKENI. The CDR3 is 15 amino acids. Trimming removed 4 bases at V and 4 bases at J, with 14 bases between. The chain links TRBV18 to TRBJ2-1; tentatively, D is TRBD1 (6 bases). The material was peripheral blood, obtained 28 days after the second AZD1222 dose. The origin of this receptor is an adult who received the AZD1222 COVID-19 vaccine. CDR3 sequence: CASSLLRGTYNEQFF. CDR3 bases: TGTGCCAGCTCACTTTTACGAGGGACATACAATGAGCAGTTCTTC.